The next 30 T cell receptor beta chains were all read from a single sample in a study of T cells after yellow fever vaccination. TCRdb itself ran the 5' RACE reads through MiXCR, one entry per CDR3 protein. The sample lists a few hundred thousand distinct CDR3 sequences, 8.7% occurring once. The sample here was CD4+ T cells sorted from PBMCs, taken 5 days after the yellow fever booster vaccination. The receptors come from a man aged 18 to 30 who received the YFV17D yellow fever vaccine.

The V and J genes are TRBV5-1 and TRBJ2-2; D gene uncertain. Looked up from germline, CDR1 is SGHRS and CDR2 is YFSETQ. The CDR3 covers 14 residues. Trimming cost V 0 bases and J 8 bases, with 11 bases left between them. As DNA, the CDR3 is TGCGCCAGCAGCTTGGGCCGGGTTCTAGGGGAGCTGTTTTTT. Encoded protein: CASSLGRVLGELFF.

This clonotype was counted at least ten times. CDR3 DNA sequence: TGCAGCGTCTCTCGGACAGTCCCCTACGAGCAGTACTTC. The encoded protein is CSVSRTVPYEQYF. J is TRBJ2-7 and V is TRBV29-1; D might be TRBD1 (6 bases). There are 13 residues in the CDR3. The germline V gene encodes CDR1 SQVTM and CDR2 ANQGSEA. The V gene lost 6 bases and the J gene lost 2 bases, with 14 bases spanning the gap.

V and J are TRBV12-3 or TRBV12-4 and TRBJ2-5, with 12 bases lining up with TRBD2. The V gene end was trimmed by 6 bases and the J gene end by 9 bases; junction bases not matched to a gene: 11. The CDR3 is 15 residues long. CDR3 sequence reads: CASSPPSGGAQAQYF. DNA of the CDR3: TGTGCCAGCAGCCCCCCTAGCGGGGGGGCCCAGGCCCAGTACTTC.

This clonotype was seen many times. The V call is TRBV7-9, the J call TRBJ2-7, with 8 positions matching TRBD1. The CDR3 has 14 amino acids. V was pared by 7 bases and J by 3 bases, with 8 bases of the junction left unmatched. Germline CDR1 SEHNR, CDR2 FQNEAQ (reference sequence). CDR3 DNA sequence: TGTGCCAGCACCCCTCTGGACAGGGTCTACGAGCAGTACGTC. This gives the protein CASTPLDRVYEQYV.

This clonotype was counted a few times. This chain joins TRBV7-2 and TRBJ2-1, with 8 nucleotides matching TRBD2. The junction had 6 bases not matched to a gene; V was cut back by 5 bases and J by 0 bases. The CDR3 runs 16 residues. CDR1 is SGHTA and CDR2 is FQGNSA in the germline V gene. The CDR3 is CASSISGTSSYNEQFF. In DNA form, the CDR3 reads TGTGCCAGCAGCATTTCCGGGACTAGCTCCTACAATGAGCAGTTCTTC.

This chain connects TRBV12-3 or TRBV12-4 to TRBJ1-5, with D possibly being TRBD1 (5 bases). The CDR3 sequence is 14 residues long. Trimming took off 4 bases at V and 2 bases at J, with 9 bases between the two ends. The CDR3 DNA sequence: TGTGCCAGCAGTTCCGGGACCCGCAATCAGCCCCAGCATTTT. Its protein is CASSSGTRNQPQHF.

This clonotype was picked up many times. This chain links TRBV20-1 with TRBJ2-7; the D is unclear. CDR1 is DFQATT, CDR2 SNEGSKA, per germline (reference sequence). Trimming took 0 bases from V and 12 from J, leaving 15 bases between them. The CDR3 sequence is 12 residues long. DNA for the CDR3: TGCAGTGCTAGAGATGGCAGCGCCTCTTGGTACGTC. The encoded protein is CSARDGSASWYV.

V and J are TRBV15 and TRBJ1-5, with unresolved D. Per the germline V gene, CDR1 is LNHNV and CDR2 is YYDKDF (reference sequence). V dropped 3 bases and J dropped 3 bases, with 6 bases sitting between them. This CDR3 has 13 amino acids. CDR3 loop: CATSSYFNQPQHF. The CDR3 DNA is TGTGCCACCAGCAGCTACTTCAATCAGCCCCAGCATTTT.

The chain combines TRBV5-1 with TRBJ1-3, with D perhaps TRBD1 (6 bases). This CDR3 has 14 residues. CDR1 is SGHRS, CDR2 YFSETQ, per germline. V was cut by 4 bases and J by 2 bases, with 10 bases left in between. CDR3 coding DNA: TGCGCCAGCAGCCCGGGGGGCCCTGGAAACACCATATATTTT. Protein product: CASSPGGPGNTIYF.

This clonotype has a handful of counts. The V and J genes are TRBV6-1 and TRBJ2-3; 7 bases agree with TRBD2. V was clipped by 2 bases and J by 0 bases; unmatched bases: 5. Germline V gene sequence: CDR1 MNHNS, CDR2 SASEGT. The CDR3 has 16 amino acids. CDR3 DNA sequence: TGTGCCAGCAGTGAACGGGGGGACTTTAGCACAGATACGCAGTATTTT. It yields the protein CASSERGDFSTDTQYF.

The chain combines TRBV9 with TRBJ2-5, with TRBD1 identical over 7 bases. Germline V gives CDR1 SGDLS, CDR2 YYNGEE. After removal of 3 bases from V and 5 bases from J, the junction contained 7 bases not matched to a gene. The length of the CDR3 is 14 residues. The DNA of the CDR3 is TGTGCCAGCAGCGCAGGGACAGTCTACGAGACCCAGTACTTC. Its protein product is CASSAGTVYETQYF.

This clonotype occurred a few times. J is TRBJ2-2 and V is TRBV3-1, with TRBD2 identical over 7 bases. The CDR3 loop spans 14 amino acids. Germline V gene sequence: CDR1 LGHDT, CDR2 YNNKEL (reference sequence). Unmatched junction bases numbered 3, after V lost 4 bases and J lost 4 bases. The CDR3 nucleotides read TGTGCCAGCAGCCCTCCGGGGGGCACCGGGGAGCTGTTTTTT. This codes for CASSPPGGTGELFF. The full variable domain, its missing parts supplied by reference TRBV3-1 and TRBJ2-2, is DTAVSQTPKYLVTQMGNDKSIKCEQNLGHDTMYWYKQDSKKFLKIMFSYNNKELIINETVPNRFSPKSPDKAHLNLHINSLELGDSAVYFCASSPPGGTGELFFGEGSRLTVL.

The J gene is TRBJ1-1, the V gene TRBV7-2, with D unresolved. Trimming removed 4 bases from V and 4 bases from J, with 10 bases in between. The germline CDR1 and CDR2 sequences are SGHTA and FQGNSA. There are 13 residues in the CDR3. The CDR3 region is CASSSWGATEAFF. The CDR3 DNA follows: TGTGCCAGCAGCTCATGGGGTGCCACTGAAGCTTTCTTT.

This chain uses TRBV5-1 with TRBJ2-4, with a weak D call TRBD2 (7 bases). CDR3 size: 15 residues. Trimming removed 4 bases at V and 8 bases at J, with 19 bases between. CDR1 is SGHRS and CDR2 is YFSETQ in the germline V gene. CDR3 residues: CASSTLAGAWDIQYF. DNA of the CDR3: TGCGCCAGCAGCACCCTGGCGGGGGCCTGGGACATTCAGTACTTC.

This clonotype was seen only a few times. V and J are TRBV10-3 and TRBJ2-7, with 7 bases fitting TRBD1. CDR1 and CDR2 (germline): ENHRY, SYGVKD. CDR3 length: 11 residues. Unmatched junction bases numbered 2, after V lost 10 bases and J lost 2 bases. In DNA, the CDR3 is TGTGCCACGGACAGGCCCTACGAGCAGTACTTC. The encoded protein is CATDRPYEQYF.

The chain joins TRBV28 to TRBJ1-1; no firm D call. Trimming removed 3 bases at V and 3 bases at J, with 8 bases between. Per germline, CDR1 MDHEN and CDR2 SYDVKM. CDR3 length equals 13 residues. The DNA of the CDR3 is TGTGCCAGCAGTTTCCCACAGTACACTGAAGCTTTCTTT. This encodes CASSFPQYTEAFF.

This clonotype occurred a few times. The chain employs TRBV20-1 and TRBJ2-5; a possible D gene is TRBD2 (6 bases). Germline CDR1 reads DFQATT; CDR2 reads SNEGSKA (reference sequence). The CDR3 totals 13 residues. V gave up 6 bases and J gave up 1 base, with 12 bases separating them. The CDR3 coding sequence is TGCAGTGCAGGAGCCGGGGGCCAAGAGACCCAGTACTTC. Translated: CSAGAGGQETQYF.

CDR3 nucleotide sequence: TGTGCCAGTAGGCCCACCCTTATGGGGGCTTATGGCTACACCTTC. This gives the protein CASRPTLMGAYGYTF. The rearrangement joins TRBV19 to TRBJ1-2, with D possibly TRBD1 on 6 matching bases. Germline loops: CDR1 LNHDA, CDR2 SQIVND (reference sequence). V lost 6 bases, J lost 5 bases, and 19 bases lay in between. The CDR3 totals 15 residues.

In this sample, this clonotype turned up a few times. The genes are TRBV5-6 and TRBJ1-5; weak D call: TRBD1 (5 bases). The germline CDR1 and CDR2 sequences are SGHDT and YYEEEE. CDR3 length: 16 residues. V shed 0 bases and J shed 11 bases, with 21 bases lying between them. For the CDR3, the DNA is TGTGCCAGCAGCTTGGGGGACGGTCGAGGTTTTTCGGCCCAGCATTTT. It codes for CASSLGDGRGFSAQHF. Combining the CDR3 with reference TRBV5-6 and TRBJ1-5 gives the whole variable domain DAGVTQSPTHLIKTRGQQVTLRCSPKSGHDTVSWYQQALGQGPQFIFQYYEEEERQRGNFPDRFSGHQFPNYSSELNVNALLLGDSALYLCASSLGDGRGFSAQHFGDGTRLSIL.

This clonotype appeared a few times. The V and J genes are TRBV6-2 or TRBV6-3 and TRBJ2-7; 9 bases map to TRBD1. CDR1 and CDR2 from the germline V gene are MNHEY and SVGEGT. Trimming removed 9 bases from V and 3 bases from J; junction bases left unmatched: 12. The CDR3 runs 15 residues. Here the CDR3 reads CASTPGQGLLYEQYF. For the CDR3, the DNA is TGTGCCAGTACTCCGGGACAGGGATTACTCTACGAGCAGTACTTC.

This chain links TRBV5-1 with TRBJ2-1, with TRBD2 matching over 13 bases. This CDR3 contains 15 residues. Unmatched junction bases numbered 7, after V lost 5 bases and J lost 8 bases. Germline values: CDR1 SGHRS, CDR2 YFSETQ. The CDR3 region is CASRTSGGPIDEQFF. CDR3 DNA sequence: TGCGCCAGCAGGACTAGCGGGGGGCCTATCGATGAGCAGTTCTTC.

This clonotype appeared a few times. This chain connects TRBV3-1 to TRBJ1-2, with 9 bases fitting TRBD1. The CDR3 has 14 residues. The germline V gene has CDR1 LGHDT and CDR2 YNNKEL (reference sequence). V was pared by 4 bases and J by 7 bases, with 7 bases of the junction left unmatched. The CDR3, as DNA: TGTGCCAGCAGCCGACAGGGGGATCGAGGTGGCTACACCTTC. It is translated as CASSRQGDRGGYTF.

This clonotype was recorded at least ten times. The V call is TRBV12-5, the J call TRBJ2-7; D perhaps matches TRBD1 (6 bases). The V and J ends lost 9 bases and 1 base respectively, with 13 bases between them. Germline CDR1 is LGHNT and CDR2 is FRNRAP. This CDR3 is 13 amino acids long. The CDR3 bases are TGTGCTAGCCTTCAGGGGAATTCCTACGAGCAGTACTTC. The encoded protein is CASLQGNSYEQYF.

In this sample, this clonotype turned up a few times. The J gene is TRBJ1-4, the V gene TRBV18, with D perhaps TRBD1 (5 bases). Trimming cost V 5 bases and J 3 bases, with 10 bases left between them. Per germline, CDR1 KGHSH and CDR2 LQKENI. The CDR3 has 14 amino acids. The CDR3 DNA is TGTGCCAGCTCATCCGGGGCGTCTAATGAAAAACTGTTTTTT. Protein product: CASSSGASNEKLFF.

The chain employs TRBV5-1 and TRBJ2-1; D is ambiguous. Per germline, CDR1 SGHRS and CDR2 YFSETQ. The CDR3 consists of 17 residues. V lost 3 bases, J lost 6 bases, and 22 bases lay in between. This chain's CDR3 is CASSSEVLGTAGNEQFF. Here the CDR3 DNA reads TGCGCCAGCAGCTCAGAAGTGCTAGGCACAGCCGGCAATGAGCAGTTCTTC.

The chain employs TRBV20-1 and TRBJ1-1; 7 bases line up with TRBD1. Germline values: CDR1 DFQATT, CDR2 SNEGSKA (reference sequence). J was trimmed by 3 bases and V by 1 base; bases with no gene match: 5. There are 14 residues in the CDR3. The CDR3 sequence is CSARGAGGYTEAFF. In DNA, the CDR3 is TGCAGTGCTAGAGGTGCAGGGGGGTACACTGAAGCTTTCTTT.

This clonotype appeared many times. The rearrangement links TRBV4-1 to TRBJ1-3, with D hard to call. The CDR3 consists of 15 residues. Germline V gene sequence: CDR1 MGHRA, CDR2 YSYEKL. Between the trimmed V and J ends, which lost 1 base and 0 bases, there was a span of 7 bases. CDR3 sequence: CASSQGASSGNTIYF. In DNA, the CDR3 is TGCGCCAGCAGCCAAGGGGCTAGCTCTGGAAACACCATATATTTT.

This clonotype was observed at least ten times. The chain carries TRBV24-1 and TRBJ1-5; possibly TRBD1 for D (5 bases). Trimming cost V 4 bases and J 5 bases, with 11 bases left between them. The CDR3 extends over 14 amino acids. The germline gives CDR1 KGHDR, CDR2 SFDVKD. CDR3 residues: CATSDAGTYQPQHF. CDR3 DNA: TGTGCCACCAGTGACGCGGGGACGTATCAGCCCCAGCATTTT.

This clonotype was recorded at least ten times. The chain's CDR3 is CASSLGGAKTQYF. CDR3 DNA sequence: TGTGCCAGCAGTTTGGGGGGCGCGAAGACCCAGTACTTC. The rearrangement joins TRBV28 to TRBJ2-5, with D perhaps matching TRBD1 or TRBD2 (6 bases each). This CDR3 contains 13 residues. The germline V and J ends were trimmed by 3 bases and 6 bases, with 11 bases remaining between them. CDR1 is MDHEN and CDR2 is SYDVKM in the germline V gene.

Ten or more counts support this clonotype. This CDR3 is CASRVDRGPGELFF. CDR3 nucleotide sequence: TGTGCCAGCAGGGTAGACAGGGGACCCGGGGAGCTGTTTTTT. The chain links TRBV7-2 to TRBJ2-2; 8 bases match TRBD1. Germline loops: CDR1 SGHTA, CDR2 FQGNSA. The CDR3 is 14 residues long. V dropped 6 bases and J dropped 6; count of bases not matched to a gene: 6. Together with reference TRBV7-2 and TRBJ2-2, the CDR3 gives the full variable domain: GAGVSQSPSNKVTEKGKDVELRCDPISGHTALYWYRQSLGQGLEFLIYFQGNSAPDKSGLPSDRFSAERTGGSVSTLTIQRTQQEDSAVYLCASRVDRGPGELFFGEGSRLTVL.